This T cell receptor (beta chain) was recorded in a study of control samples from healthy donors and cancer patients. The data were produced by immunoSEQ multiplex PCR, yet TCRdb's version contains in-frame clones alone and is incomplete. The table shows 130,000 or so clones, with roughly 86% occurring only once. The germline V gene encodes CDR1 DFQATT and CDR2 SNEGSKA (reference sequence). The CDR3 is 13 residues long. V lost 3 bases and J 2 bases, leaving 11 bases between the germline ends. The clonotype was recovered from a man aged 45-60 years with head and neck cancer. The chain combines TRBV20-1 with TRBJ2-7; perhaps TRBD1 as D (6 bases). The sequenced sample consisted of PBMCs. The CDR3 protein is CSASGGAPYEQYF. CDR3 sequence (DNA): TGCAGTGCTAGTGGGGGCGCACCCTACGAGCAGTACTTC.